These 7 T cell receptor beta chains share one sample of origin, sequenced in a study of blood T cell repertoires in COVID-19. Using immunoSEQ multiplex PCR, the repertoire was profiled, and TCRdb retains in-frame clones only, with some absent. Seen here are about 260,000 clones, approximately 86% observed once, and the top ten hold about 2.2%. The sample consisted of peripheral blood. All receptors derive from a woman aged 45 to 65 who had recovered from COVID-19.

The chain recombines TRBV24-1 with TRBJ1-2; the match to TRBD1 covers 9 bases. This CDR3 spans 13 amino acids. CDR1 KGHDR and CDR2 SFDVKD come from the germline V gene. The ends lost 3 bases at V and 13 bases at J; junction bases unmatched: 8. The CDR3 DNA is TGTGCCACCAGTGATCCCCGCGGGACAGGGCTCACCTTC. Translating gives CATSDPRGTGLTF.

The rearrangement links TRBV7-2 to TRBJ2-4, with D unclear. From germline, CDR1 is SGHTA and CDR2 FQGNSA. The length of the CDR3 is 12 residues. Trimming pared 5 bases from V and 8 bases from J, leaving 10 bases between. DNA for the CDR3: TGTGCCAGCAGCCCCCTATCTGACATTCAGTACTTC. Its translation: CASSPLSDIQYF.

This clone has a handful of counts. The V call is TRBV9, the J call TRBJ1-1; TRBD1 might be the D (6 bases). The CDR3 totals 13 residues. Trimming took 0 bases from V and 5 from J, leaving 8 bases between them. From germline, CDR1 is SGDLS and CDR2 YYNGEE. CDR3 nucleotide sequence: TGTGCCAGCAGCGTAGAGGGGGGGACTGAAGCTTTCTTT. Its protein is CASSVEGGTEAFF.

This clone was picked up one time. The rearrangement links TRBV12-5 to TRBJ2-3; D may be TRBD1 (6 bases). The V end was cut by 0 bases, the J end by 0 bases, with 7 bases between. This CDR3 has 15 residues. CDR1 is LGHNT and CDR2 is FRNRAP in the germline V gene. The CDR3 loop reads CASGLVGGSTDTQYF. CDR3 DNA: TGTGCTAGTGGTTTGGTAGGGGGTAGCACAGATACGCAGTATTTT.

In its sample, this clone was seen once. The V gene is TRBV11-2, the J gene TRBJ2-1; D not resolved. Trimming removed 0 bases from V and 0 bases from J, with 3 bases in between. Germline values: CDR1 SGHAT, CDR2 FQNNGV. The length of the CDR3 is 14 residues. DNA for the CDR3: TGTGCCAGCAGCTTAGACTTCTCCTACAATGAGCAGTTCTTC. Encoded protein: CASSLDFSYNEQFF.

The chain joins TRBV19 to TRBJ1-1, with D unclear. V was cut by 11 bases and J by 3 bases, with 13 bases left in between. CDR1 LNHDA and CDR2 SQIVND come from the germline V gene (reference sequence). This CDR3 region has 12 residues. The DNA of the CDR3 is TGTGCCCCGCGGGTTTGGGACACTGAAGCTTTCTTT. Protein product: CAPRVWDTEAFF.

This chain joins TRBV5-4 and TRBJ2-7; 7 nucleotides line up with TRBD1. The CDR3 covers 14 residues. The germline gives CDR1 SGHNT, CDR2 YYREEE (reference sequence). V shed 5 bases and J 2 bases; nucleotides not matched to a gene: 7. Here the CDR3 reads CASRQTGNPYEQYF. The DNA of the CDR3 is TGTGCCAGCAGACAGACAGGGAATCCCTACGAGCAGTACTTC.